This is a list of T cell receptor beta chains from one sample in a study of identical twins. TCRdb analysed the 5' RACE reads with MiXCR anew, one entry per CDR3 protein. Altogether roughly 770,000 distinct CDR3 sequences are present, roughly 20% being singletons, with the ten largest covering 10% to 15%. This sample also appeared in a second study, on T cells expressing NK-cell markers.

The sequenced material came from PBMCs. These receptors originate from a woman between 18 and 30 years old in good health. Both conserved end residues are part of each CDR3. Each record gives: V gene, CDR3 length, D gene, clone size, J gene, CDR3 DNA, CDR3 protein. The D gene is left open where the match is weak. For some rows the clone size is stated as once, few or many, or as a class when expanded; others skip it.

V: TRBV5-1
length: 12
D: NA
size: few
J: TRBJ2-3
DNA: TGCGCCAGCAGCGCCTTTTTGAATACGCAGTATTTT
CDR3: CASSAFLNTQYF

V: TRBV6-1
length: 15
D: TRBD2
size: few
J: TRBJ2-1
DNA: TGTGCCAGCAGTCCCCGGACTAGCCATGAGAATGAGCAGTTCTTC
CDR3: CASSPRTSHENEQFF

V: TRBV18
length: 13
D: NA
size: few
J: TRBJ2-5
DNA: TGTGCCAGCTCAGCGGCCCAACAAGAGACCCAGTACTTC
CDR3: CASSAAQQETQYF

V: TRBV7-9
length: 14
D: NA
size: NA
J: TRBJ2-7
DNA: TGTGCCAGCACCTTACGGGGGACTGGCTACGAGCAGTACTTC
CDR3: CASTLRGTGYEQYF

V: TRBV2
length: 13
D: NA
size: few
J: TRBJ1-1
DNA: TGTGCCAGCAAAAAGGACGGGAACACTGAAGCTTTCTTT
CDR3: CASKKDGNTEAFF

V: TRBV12-3/TRBV12-4
length: 14
D: NA
size: NA
J: TRBJ1-4
DNA: TGTGCCAGCAGTGGGAGCTATGGTAATGAAAAACTGTTTTTT
CDR3: CASSGSYGNEKLFF

V: TRBV20-1
length: 13
D: TRBD1
size: few
J: TRBJ2-5
DNA: TGCAGTGTTATGGGACAGGGCCAAGAGACCCAGTACTTC
CDR3: CSVMGQGQETQYF

V: TRBV24-1
length: 14
D: TRBD2
size: NA
J: TRBJ2-1
DNA: TGTGCCACCAGTGAGGGCGGGAGGAGGGATGAGCAGTTCTTC
CDR3: CATSEGGRRDEQFF

V: TRBV11-2
length: 14
D: NA
size: few
J: TRBJ2-5
DNA: TGTGCCAGCAACTTAGGCCTAGCCGGGGAGACCCAGTACTTC
CDR3: CASNLGLAGETQYF

V: TRBV11-2
length: 12
D: NA
size: NA
J: TRBJ2-1
DNA: TGTGCCAGCAGCTCCTATAACAATGAGCAGTTCTTC
CDR3: CASSSYNNEQFF

V: TRBV7-9
length: 15
D: TRBD1
size: few
J: TRBJ2-3
DNA: TGTGCCAGCAGCTTATTGACAGGGAGCACAGATACGCAGTATTTT
CDR3: CASSLLTGSTDTQYF

V: TRBV9
length: 15
D: NA
size: few
J: TRBJ2-3
DNA: TGTGCCAGCAGCGTAGTAGGAACTCACACAGATACGCAGTATTTT
CDR3: CASSVVGTHTDTQYF

V: TRBV7-2
length: 16
D: TRBD2
size: once
J: TRBJ2-3
DNA: TGTGCCAGCAGCATCTCTAGCGGCCTTAGCACAGATACGCAGTATTTT
CDR3: CASSISSGLSTDTQYF

V: TRBV7-3
length: 15
D: TRBD2
size: NA
J: TRBJ2-1
DNA: TGTGCCAGCAGCTTCTCTAGCGGGGGGGCCGGTGAGCAGTTCTTC
CDR3: CASSFSSGGAGEQFF

V: TRBV7-2
length: 15
D: TRBD1
size: NA
J: TRBJ2-1
DNA: TGTGCCAGCAGCTTGGACAGGAACTCCTACAATGAGCAGTTCTTC
CDR3: CASSLDRNSYNEQFF

V: TRBV30
length: 15
D: TRBD2
size: NA
J: TRBJ2-1
DNA: TGTGCCTGGCTTACTACTAGCGGGAGAGGGTATGAGCAGTTCTTC
CDR3: CAWLTTSGRGYEQFF

V: TRBV29-1
length: 13
D: TRBD1
size: few
J: TRBJ1-1
DNA: TGCAGCGGTGGGGACAGGGGAGGCACTGAAGCTTTCTTT
CDR3: CSGGDRGGTEAFF

V: TRBV12-3/TRBV12-4
length: 16
D: TRBD1
size: once
J: TRBJ2-2
DNA: TGTGCCAGCAGCCACGGGGACAGGGGATATGTCGGGGAGCTGTTTTTT
CDR3: CASSHGDRGYVGELFF

V: TRBV5-1
length: 14
D: NA
size: few
J: TRBJ1-2
DNA: TGCGCCAGCGGAAACAGGGCCTGGAACTATGGCTACACCTTC
CDR3: CASGNRAWNYGYTF

V: TRBV29-1
length: 13
D: NA
size: few
J: TRBJ2-7
DNA: TGCAGCGCCGGACGGGGCCTCTCCTACGAGCAGTACTTC
CDR3: CSAGRGLSYEQYF

V: TRBV12-3/TRBV12-4
length: 13
D: TRBD2
size: many
J: TRBJ2-3
DNA: TGTGCCACCCGACTAGCGGGGGTGGATACGCAGTATTTT
CDR3: CATRLAGVDTQYF

V: TRBV5-8
length: 14
D: NA
size: NA
J: TRBJ1-1
DNA: TGTGCCAGCAGCTTTAAGCACCTTAACACTGAAGCTTTCTTT
CDR3: CASSFKHLNTEAFF

V: TRBV7-2
length: 13
D: NA
size: NA
J: TRBJ2-7
DNA: TGTGCCAGCAGCCTTCGGTTGACCCACGAGCAGTACTTC
CDR3: CASSLRLTHEQYF

V: TRBV6-5
length: 12
D: NA
size: NA
J: TRBJ1-2
DNA: TGTGCCAGCAGTTACAAAGGGGATGGCTACACCTTC
CDR3: CASSYKGDGYTF

V: TRBV27
length: 14
D: NA
size: few
J: TRBJ2-7
DNA: TGTGCCAGCAAAGCCGGGACCTCAACCTCCGAGCAGTACTTC
CDR3: CASKAGTSTSEQYF

V: TRBV20-1
length: 11
D: NA
size: once
J: TRBJ2-7
DNA: TGCAGTGCCCAAGCCAGCTGCGAGCAGTACTTC
CDR3: CSAQASCEQYF

V: TRBV12-3/TRBV12-4
length: 17
D: TRBD1
size: NA
J: TRBJ2-2
DNA: TGTGCCAGCAGTTTCGCCTCCGGGACAGCGAACACCGGGGAGCTGTTTTTT
CDR3: CASSFASGTANTGELFF

V: TRBV7-9
length: 16
D: NA
size: NA
J: TRBJ2-5
DNA: TGTGCCAGCAGCCCTGCGGACCGGGGAATGTGGAAGACCCAGTACTTC
CDR3: CASSPADRGMWKTQYF

V: TRBV6-1
length: 16
D: TRBD2
size: few
J: TRBJ2-5
DNA: TGTGCCAGCAGCCCGACTAGCGGGAGAGGTCAAGAGACCCAGTACTTC
CDR3: CASSPTSGRGQETQYF

V: TRBV5-1
length: 14
D: NA
size: NA
J: TRBJ1-2
DNA: TGCGCCAGCAGCTTGGACGGGACTAACTATGGCTACACCTTC
CDR3: CASSLDGTNYGYTF

V: TRBV6-5
length: 16
D: NA
size: NA
J: TRBJ1-6
DNA: TGTGCCAGCAGTTACTGGGTCGGTAGCGACAATTCACCCCTCCACTTT
CDR3: CASSYWVGSDNSPLHF

V: TRBV6-1
length: 14
D: TRBD2
size: NA
J: TRBJ2-3
DNA: TGTGCCAGCAGTCTGACTAGCGACACAGATACGCAGTATTTT
CDR3: CASSLTSDTDTQYF

V: TRBV28
length: 14
D: NA
size: NA
J: TRBJ2-7
DNA: TGTGCCAGCAGTTTACAGGGGATGGGTTACGAGCAGTACTTC
CDR3: CASSLQGMGYEQYF

V: TRBV7-6
length: 16
D: NA
size: few
J: TRBJ2-1
DNA: TGTGCCAGCAGCTTAGAAATGGGGGCCGTATACAATGAGCAGTTCTTC
CDR3: CASSLEMGAVYNEQFF

V: TRBV6-1
length: 13
D: NA
size: many
J: TRBJ2-1
DNA: TGTGCCAGCAGTCCAACCCTAGGAGCTGAGCAGTTCTTC
CDR3: CASSPTLGAEQFF

V: TRBV29-1
length: 13
D: NA
size: NA
J: TRBJ1-1
DNA: TGCAGCGGCCGTGGGCAGCCGAACACTGAAGCTTTCTTT
CDR3: CSGRGQPNTEAFF

V: TRBV10-3
length: 15
D: TRBD1
size: NA
J: TRBJ1-5
DNA: TGTGCCATCAGCCCTGACAGGGAAGGGGATCAGCCCCAGCATTTT
CDR3: CAISPDREGDQPQHF

V: TRBV2
length: 12
D: NA
size: NA
J: TRBJ1-1
DNA: TGTGCCAGCAGTACCCATACCTCGGTAGCTTTCTTT
CDR3: CASSTHTSVAFF

V: TRBV7-2
length: 14
D: NA
size: many
J: TRBJ1-4
DNA: TGTGCCAGCAGCTTGTCGGGGGCTAATGAAAAACTGTTTTTT
CDR3: CASSLSGANEKLFF

V: TRBV6-1
length: 18
D: NA
size: few
J: TRBJ2-5
DNA: TGTGCCAGCAGACCCCGTCCCGGGTTAACGGGCCTCCAAGAGACCCAGTACTTC
CDR3: CASRPRPGLTGLQETQYF

V: TRBV2
length: 14
D: NA
size: NA
J: TRBJ2-2
DNA: TGTGCCAGCAGTGGGTACGACTACACCGGGGAGCTGTTTTTT
CDR3: CASSGYDYTGELFF

V: TRBV10-3
length: 14
D: NA
size: NA
J: TRBJ1-5
DNA: TGTGCCATCGGTTCAGAAGAGAGCAATCAGCCCCAGCATTTT
CDR3: CAIGSEESNQPQHF

V: TRBV7-9
length: 15
D: NA
size: NA
J: TRBJ2-2
DNA: TGTGCCAGCAGCTTAATCAGAGGGGGCACCGGGGAGCTGTTTTTT
CDR3: CASSLIRGGTGELFF

V: TRBV15
length: 14
D: TRBD2
size: NA
J: TRBJ2-1
DNA: TGTGCCACCAGCAGAGCAGGAGCGGGAGGTGAGCAGTTCTTC
CDR3: CATSRAGAGGEQFF

V: TRBV20-1
length: 16
D: NA
size: NA
J: TRBJ2-2
DNA: TGCAGTGCTAGAGATTACATGACAGATAACACCGGGGAGCTGTTTTTT
CDR3: CSARDYMTDNTGELFF

V: TRBV20-1
length: 15
D: NA
size: NA
J: TRBJ2-1
DNA: TGCAGTGCCTCCGGTTGGGAGGCCACCTACAATGAGCAGTTCTTC
CDR3: CSASGWEATYNEQFF

V: TRBV20-1
length: 12
D: NA
size: few
J: TRBJ2-1
DNA: TGCAGTGCTAGAGAACGCCAGCGGGAGCAGTTCTTC
CDR3: CSARERQREQFF

V: TRBV5-1
length: 16
D: TRBD2
size: few
J: TRBJ2-3
DNA: TGCGCCAGCGCCAAGCCCGGGACTACGGCGACAGATACGCAGTATTTT
CDR3: CASAKPGTTATDTQYF